This TCR beta chain was observed in a study of early T cells in non-severe SARS-CoV-2 infection. The CDR3 is 15 residues long. Germline V gene data show CDR1 as SGHNT and CDR2 as YYREEE (reference sequence). The ends lost 4 bases at V and 7 bases at J; junction bases unmatched: 9. Each CDR3 protein gets one entry after TCRdb re-called the 5' RACE reads with MiXCR. The sample contains about 53,000 distinct CDR3 sequences, around 12% of which appear only once. The sample holds one count of this clonotype. The source is an adult who was a healthcare worker with PCR-confirmed SARS-CoV-2 infection or an uninfected control (not recorded which). The V and J genes are TRBV5-4 and TRBJ1-4; 8 nucleotides align to TRBD1. This specimen was whole blood, taken at baseline. CDR3 sequence (DNA): TGTGCCAGCAGCCCCAGGACAGGGAAGGCTGAAAAACTGTTTTTT. Protein product: CASSPRTGKAEKLFF.